This entry lists 2 T cell receptor beta chains sequenced from one sample in a study of OX40 agonist ivuxolimab in advanced cancers. TCRdb's copy holds only in-frame clones and misses some; the assay was immunoSEQ multiplex PCR. This table holds 100,000 to 120,000 clones, about nine tenths found once. The sequenced sample was CD4+ or CD8+ T cells sorted from blood, obtained in a trial of the OX40 agonist ivuxolimab. The receptors come from an adult with an advanced solid tumor such as melanoma, head and neck, liver or kidney cancer.

CDR3 DNA sequence: TGTGCCAGCTCACCGGCTGGGACACCGGTCAGTAACACCGGGGAGCTGTTTTTT. It specifies CASSPAGTPVSNTGELFF. This rearrangement joins TRBV18 to TRBJ2-2; a possible D gene is TRBD1 (6 bases). The CDR3 is made up of 18 amino acids. V shed 3 bases and J shed 2 bases, with 19 bases lying between them. The V gene's germline CDR1 is KGHSH and CDR2 LQKENI.

This chain connects TRBV7-2 to TRBJ2-7; D uncertain. V dropped 3 bases and J dropped 0 bases, with 12 bases sitting between them. Per germline, CDR1 SGHTA and CDR2 FQGNSA. CDR3 length: 15 residues. The chain's CDR3 is CASSFWAANSYEQYF. The CDR3, as DNA: TGTGCCAGCAGCTTTTGGGCAGCAAACTCCTACGAGCAGTACTTC.